A single TCR beta chain is shown here with its context. Germline CDR1 SGHNT, CDR2 YYREEE (reference sequence). CDR3 size: 13 residues. Trimming stripped 4 bases from V and 3 bases from J, with 10 bases between. This specimen belongs to a study of shared clonotypes between healthy human individuals. TCRdb's copy holds only in-frame clones and misses some; the assay was immunoSEQ multiplex PCR. The sample shows a few million clones, about 94% of them seen only once. The TCR was taken from a man aged 18-30 years in good health. What was sequenced was naive CD4+ T cells sorted from blood. Subset noted: CD45RA+ positively selected. The V call is TRBV5-4, the J call TRBJ1-1, with D unresolved. The CDR3 DNA is TGTGCCAGCAGCGTGGAAGGGCACACTGAAGCTTTCTTT. This codes for CASSVEGHTEAFF.